The clone carrying this T cell receptor (beta chain) showed up just a few times. The target antigen is unknown. Profiling relied on immunoSEQ multiplex PCR, and the TCRdb table lists in-frame clones only, not all of them. The data show approximately 150,000 clones, 77% seen once. These data belong to a study of cytotoxic CD8 clonotypes in ibrutinib-treated CLL. In the study overall: Response samples were obtained once patients had received a median about 12 months of treatment, range 6 to 36. General study points: Public clonotypes were seen rarely and were contracted or stable on treatment. At the start, clonality exceeded age-matched healthy donors and followed circulating CD8+ T-cell counts.

This sequence was found in a human donor with chronic lymphocytic leukemia. Sequenced material: PBMCs, taken after 12 months of ibrutinib treatment.

CDR3 coding DNA: TGTGCCAGCAGCAAAGGTCCCCGTGGGACAGGGTATCACGAGCAGTACTTC. It translates to CASSKGPRGTGYHEQYF. The V gene is TRBV21-1, the J gene TRBJ2-7; TRBD1 is taken as the D call from the table, unchecked against the DNA. TRBV21-1 is labeled a pseudogene. There are 17 residues in the CDR3.